Below are 9 T cell receptor beta chains sequenced from a single sample in a study of T cells in Graves' hyperthyroidism and ophthalmopathy. Amplification of TCR beta CDR3 regions was performed using RNA transcripts as template. First-round RT-PCR targeting the TCR CDR3 was performed with the HTBI primer set. TCRdb independently ran MiXCR on the multiplex PCR reads; one entry per CDR3 protein. Of 300,000 to 500,000 distinct CDR3 sequences in the sample, more than 12% are singletons; the top ten hold 25% to 30%. Sequenced input: blood. Receptors originate from a man aged 50 to 60 with Graves' ophthalmopathy.

This chain connects TRBV24-1 to TRBJ2-1; 9 bases line up with TRBD1. The germline CDR1 and CDR2 sequences are KGHDR and SFDVKD. The ends lost 1 base at V and 5 bases at J; junction bases unmatched: 2. This CDR3 contains 15 residues. The CDR3 nucleotides read TGTGCCACCAGTGATTTAGGACAGGGGCACAATGAGCAGTTCTTC. Encoded protein: CATSDLGQGHNEQFF.

This clonotype was counted many times. The chain links TRBV6-1 to TRBJ2-1, with 11 bases matching TRBD2. Looked up from germline, CDR1 is MNHNS and CDR2 is SASEGT. The ends lost 8 bases at V and 9 bases at J; junction bases unmatched: 12. This CDR3 spans 15 amino acids. This CDR3 is CASRPTSGIVGEQFF. The CDR3 nucleotides read TGTGCCAGCCGCCCGACTAGCGGGATCGTAGGTGAGCAGTTCTTC.

This sequence joins TRBV12-3 or TRBV12-4 and TRBJ1-1; 7 nucleotides align to TRBD1. There are 14 residues in the CDR3. The junction had 13 bases not matched to a gene; V was cut back by 10 bases and J by 5 bases. The CDR3 nucleotides read TGTGCCAACAGCATAGACAGGGTTTGGACTGAAGCTTTCTTT. This gives the protein CANSIDRVWTEAFF.

This clonotype showed up many times. DNA of the CDR3: TGTGCCAGCAGTTCACTCGACAGAGAGGGAGACGAGCAGTACTTC. Translating gives CASSSLDREGDEQYF. V usage is TRBV11-2 and J usage is TRBJ2-7; D may be TRBD1 or TRBD2 (5 bases each). Germline V gives CDR1 SGHAT, CDR2 FQNNGV. This CDR3 comprises 15 residues. V gave up 6 bases and J gave up 5 bases, with 20 bases separating them.

There are many counts of this clonotype. This sequence joins TRBV12-5 and TRBJ2-3; 13 bases fit TRBD2. This CDR3 is built from 16 residues. Germline lookup yields CDR1 LGHNT and CDR2 FRNRAP. The ends lost 3 bases at V and 7 bases at J; junction bases unmatched: 7. CDR3 residues: CASGFTGTSGKHTQYF. CDR3 sequence (DNA): TGTGCTAGTGGTTTCACCGGGACTAGCGGGAAGCATACGCAGTATTTT.

This clonotype showed up just a few times. The rearrangement joins TRBV20-1 to TRBJ2-5; 7 nucleotides line up with TRBD2. The CDR3 runs 13 residues. V lost 5 bases, J lost 2 bases, and 5 bases stayed unmatched. Germline assignment: CDR1 DFQATT and CDR2 SNEGSKA (reference sequence). This CDR3 is CSAAGTIQETQYF. DNA of the CDR3: TGCAGTGCTGCCGGGACTATTCAAGAGACCCAGTACTTC.

The chain uses TRBV7-9 and TRBJ2-4; 10 bases line up with TRBD1. This CDR3 has 15 amino acids. Germline values: CDR1 SEHNR, CDR2 FQNEAQ (reference sequence). V lost 5 bases to trimming and J lost 9 bases; unmatched junction nucleotides: 10. The DNA for the CDR3 is TGTGCCAGCAGCCCGCGCCGGGACAGGGGTGGCATTCAGTACTTC. It is translated as CASSPRRDRGGIQYF.

The sample holds a few counts of this clonotype. The V call is TRBV5-1, the J call TRBJ2-1; a weak D match, TRBD2 (6 bases). CDR3 size: 17 residues. Per the germline V gene, CDR1 is SGHRS and CDR2 is YFSETQ. Trimming left V 2 bases short and J 4 bases short, with 19 bases between. The CDR3 loop is CASSLNGGNLGYNEQFF. Here the CDR3 DNA reads TGCGCCAGCAGCTTAAACGGCGGGAACCTAGGGTACAATGAGCAGTTCTTC.

J is TRBJ1-2 and V is TRBV6-1; D unresolved. The CDR3 runs to 13 residues. Trimming pared 6 bases from V and 1 base from J, leaving 9 bases between. CDR1 is MNHNS, CDR2 SASEGT, per germline. The DNA for the CDR3 is TGTGCCAGCAGATCGACGGTTAACTATGGCTACACCTTC. Its translation is CASRSTVNYGYTF.